Listed below are T cell receptor beta chains from one sample, sequenced in a study of blood T cell repertoires in COVID-19. Here immunoSEQ multiplex PCR was the method, and the copy in TCRdb shows in-frame clones only, minus some. The sample yields 90,000 to 150,000 clones, roughly 81% seen once. Source material: peripheral blood. The receptors originated from a human donor in a cohort sampled during active COVID-19. CDR3s include the opening cysteine and the closing phenylalanine or tryptophan. Each record gives: CDR3 protein, V gene, clone size, J gene. The size field is filled for only some rows; it gives once, few, many or a size class.

CDR3aa: CASNLQGASTDTQYF; v_gene: TRBV6-5; abundance: few; j_gene: TRBJ2-3
CDR3aa: CASSQSERDSQETQYF; v_gene: TRBV23-1; abundance: -; j_gene: TRBJ2-5
CDR3aa: CASSLALRDRGEKLFF; v_gene: TRBV5-1; abundance: few; j_gene: TRBJ1-4
CDR3aa: CATSGEAGAGTDTQYF; v_gene: TRBV15; abundance: -; j_gene: TRBJ2-3
CDR3aa: CASSLSSGNYGYTF; v_gene: TRBV7-9; abundance: -; j_gene: TRBJ1-2
CDR3aa: CASSSGQLNNSPLHF; v_gene: TRBV7-2; abundance: -; j_gene: TRBJ1-6
CDR3aa: CASSRGGGQPQHF; v_gene: TRBV4-1; abundance: -; j_gene: TRBJ1-5
CDR3aa: CASSTGTSGWAGNEQFF; v_gene: TRBV5-1; abundance: -; j_gene: TRBJ2-1
CDR3aa: CAISRQGADTEAFF; v_gene: TRBV10-3; abundance: -; j_gene: TRBJ1-1
CDR3aa: CASSLQRGTGGRKNTEAFF; v_gene: TRBV18; abundance: -; j_gene: TRBJ1-1
CDR3aa: CASSLAGAPHYEQYF; v_gene: TRBV11-1; abundance: -; j_gene: TRBJ2-7
CDR3aa: CASSSGMAYGYTF; v_gene: TRBV28; abundance: -; j_gene: TRBJ1-2
CDR3aa: CASSLTGGNQPQHF; v_gene: TRBV27; abundance: once; j_gene: TRBJ1-5
CDR3aa: CASSQPGQSNTEAFF; v_gene: TRBV4-3; abundance: -; j_gene: TRBJ1-1
CDR3aa: CASNSREVEAFF; v_gene: TRBV12-3/TRBV12-4; abundance: -; j_gene: TRBJ1-1
CDR3aa: CTSSPYRQGGTGELFF; v_gene: TRBV1; abundance: -; j_gene: TRBJ2-2
CDR3aa: CASSLDAGTSGLTDTQYF; v_gene: TRBV7-2; abundance: -; j_gene: TRBJ2-3
CDR3aa: CASSLNRMNTEAFF; v_gene: TRBV5-6; abundance: -; j_gene: TRBJ1-1
CDR3aa: CASTTSAYEQYF; v_gene: TRBV28; abundance: -; j_gene: TRBJ2-7
CDR3aa: CASSLQANYGYTF; v_gene: TRBV6-2/TRBV6-3; abundance: -; j_gene: TRBJ1-2
CDR3aa: CASRTGTGLSGELFF; v_gene: TRBV7-2; abundance: -; j_gene: TRBJ2-2
CDR3aa: CASSSRTGGVYGYTF; v_gene: TRBV6-5; abundance: -; j_gene: TRBJ1-2
CDR3aa: CASSPPPGTGNQPQHF; v_gene: TRBV7-2; abundance: -; j_gene: TRBJ1-5
CDR3aa: CASSTGQGSGEQYF; v_gene: TRBV18; abundance: few; j_gene: TRBJ2-7
CDR3aa: CASSARFGSSGNTIYF; v_gene: TRBV9; abundance: -; j_gene: TRBJ1-3
CDR3aa: CASSDAGTGHMNIQYF; v_gene: TRBV7-2; abundance: -; j_gene: TRBJ2-4
CDR3aa: CSAPDRTVEAFF; v_gene: TRBV29-1; abundance: -; j_gene: TRBJ1-1
CDR3aa: CARSLAGQTYGYTF; v_gene: TRBV5-3; abundance: -; j_gene: TRBJ1-2
CDR3aa: CASSFSSTEAFF; v_gene: TRBV12-3/TRBV12-4; abundance: -; j_gene: TRBJ1-1
CDR3aa: CASGLARTGSGGYTF; v_gene: TRBV12-5; abundance: -; j_gene: TRBJ1-2
CDR3aa: CASSSGTAHEQYF; v_gene: TRBV11-3; abundance: -; j_gene: TRBJ2-7
CDR3aa: CASSYAAPMATNEKLFF; v_gene: TRBV7-8; abundance: -; j_gene: TRBJ1-4
CDR3aa: CASSLARSGGAFF; v_gene: TRBV5-4; abundance: -; j_gene: TRBJ1-1
CDR3aa: CSVEWPYNEQFF; v_gene: TRBV29-1; abundance: few; j_gene: TRBJ2-1
CDR3aa: CSATGGYEQYF; v_gene: TRBV20-1; abundance: -; j_gene: TRBJ2-7
CDR3aa: CASSHRGNDFSYEQYF; v_gene: TRBV18; abundance: few; j_gene: TRBJ2-7
CDR3aa: CASSPLGTSGTNEQFF; v_gene: TRBV19; abundance: few; j_gene: TRBJ2-1
CDR3aa: CASSRIGDRPGYGYTF; v_gene: TRBV11-2; abundance: -; j_gene: TRBJ1-2
CDR3aa: CASSQDWGQGAEQYF; v_gene: TRBV4-2; abundance: -; j_gene: TRBJ2-7
CDR3aa: CASSSGQGGQPQHF; v_gene: TRBV5-1; abundance: few; j_gene: TRBJ1-5
CDR3aa: CASSLGQGIGNSPLHF; v_gene: TRBV14; abundance: -; j_gene: TRBJ1-6
CDR3aa: CASSLGDTAYEQYF; v_gene: TRBV6-5; abundance: -; j_gene: TRBJ2-7
CDR3aa: CASSTTGTSYNEQFF; v_gene: TRBV7-2; abundance: -; j_gene: TRBJ2-1
CDR3aa: CASSQDEGTMEPQHF; v_gene: TRBV3-1/TRBV3-2; abundance: -; j_gene: TRBJ1-5
CDR3aa: CASSTIGGTGTQYF; v_gene: TRBV19; abundance: -; j_gene: TRBJ2-5
CDR3aa: CASRRQLGGTEAFF; v_gene: TRBV2; abundance: -; j_gene: TRBJ1-1
CDR3aa: CSAPTQGLSYNEQFF; v_gene: TRBV29-1; abundance: -; j_gene: TRBJ2-1
CDR3aa: CATQRVMNTEAFF; v_gene: TRBV15; abundance: -; j_gene: TRBJ1-1
CDR3aa: CASSLLGSLNTEAFF; v_gene: TRBV5-1; abundance: -; j_gene: TRBJ1-1
CDR3aa: CASSPNLGTHNEQFF; v_gene: TRBV7-9; abundance: few; j_gene: TRBJ2-1